These 7 T cell receptor beta chains share one sample of origin, sequenced in a study of OX40 agonist ivuxolimab in advanced cancers. Sequenced by immunoSEQ multiplex PCR; TCRdb stores in-frame clones only, minus some. The sample holds approximately 84,000 clones, 80% to 90% seen once. This specimen consisted of CD4+ or CD8+ T cells sorted from blood, obtained in a trial of the OX40 agonist ivuxolimab. These receptor sequences come from an adult with an advanced solid tumor such as melanoma, head and neck, liver or kidney cancer.

J is TRBJ2-1 and V is TRBV6-6, with D perhaps TRBD2 (7 bases). This CDR3 spans 15 amino acids. Germline V gene lookup returns CDR1 MNHNY and CDR2 SVGAGI (reference sequence). V was shortened by 7 bases and J by 0 bases, with 13 bases between the two germline ends. CDR3 protein: CASTEGDYSYNEQFF. The CDR3 DNA sequence: TGTGCCAGCACCGAGGGGGACTACTCCTACAATGAGCAGTTCTTC.

This clone is a singleton in its sample. The chain recombines TRBV19 with TRBJ2-2; 9 nucleotides agree with TRBD2. Germline V gene sequence: CDR1 LNHDA, CDR2 SQIVND (reference sequence). V gave up 5 bases and J gave up 5 bases; unmatched junction bases: 12. The CDR3 is 17 amino acids. This chain's CDR3 is CASSLAGADGGTGELFF. DNA of the CDR3: TGTGCCAGTAGTTTAGCGGGGGCCGATGGGGGGACCGGGGAGCTGTTTTTT.

The V and J genes are TRBV7-3 and TRBJ1-1, with D perhaps matching TRBD1 (5 bases). This CDR3 comprises 13 residues. Trimming shortened V by 4 bases and J by 7 bases, and 13 bases separated the two germline ends. Germline CDR1 SGHTA, CDR2 FQGTGA. CDR3 DNA sequence: TGTGCCAGCAGCTCATCCAGGGAGGGTGAAGCTTTCTTT. This gives the protein CASSSSREGEAFF.

In its sample, this clone was seen once. V gene TRBV7-6 combines with J gene TRBJ2-3, with D uncertain. V dropped 0 bases and J dropped 6 bases, with 16 bases sitting between them. This CDR3 contains 16 residues. Germline V gene lookup returns CDR1 SGHVS and CDR2 FNYEAQ. The CDR3 sequence is CASSLALMVLSDTQYF. CDR3 coding DNA: TGTGCCAGCAGCTTAGCGCTTATGGTCTTATCGGATACGCAGTATTTT.

The chain is built from TRBV10-3 and TRBJ1-2, with D perhaps TRBD1 (6 bases). With 7 bases removed from V and 7 bases from J, the gap between germline ends came to 22 bases. This CDR3 is built from 15 residues. Looked up from germline, CDR1 is ENHRY and CDR2 is SYGVKD. CDR3 nucleotides: TGTGCCATCAAGGTGGGGGAAGACAGGATAAGTGGCTACACCTTC. Translation gives CAIKVGEDRISGYTF.

V is TRBV10-3 and J is TRBJ2-5; weak D call: TRBD1 (6 bases). Germline values: CDR1 ENHRY, CDR2 SYGVKD. CDR3 length equals 14 residues. V lost 11 bases and J lost 3, with 19 bases in between. The CDR3 DNA sequence: TGTGCCTCAACCGGCGGGCAGGGGAAAGAGACCCAGTACTTC. It yields the protein CASTGGQGKETQYF.

The chain uses TRBV9 and TRBJ1-4; D unresolved. Germline loops: CDR1 SGDLS, CDR2 YYNGEE. V lost 0 bases and J 3 bases, leaving 9 bases between the germline ends. This CDR3 comprises 15 residues. CDR3 amino acids: CASSVEGRANEKLFF. DNA of the CDR3: TGTGCCAGCAGCGTAGAGGGTCGGGCTAATGAAAAACTGTTTTTT.